The 3 T cell receptor beta chains below all came from one sample that was sequenced in a study of cytomegalovirus exposure and HLA in healthy donors. PCR primers comprised 60 Vbeta and 13 Jbeta primers. This table comes from immunoSEQ multiplex PCR, and its TCRdb copy is limited to in-frame clones, with some not included. The sample has fewer than 120,000 clones; over 60% are singletons. The material sequenced was PBMCs. These TCRs come from a young man in good health and CMV-seropositive.

The rearrangement links TRBV7-2 to TRBJ1-1; 9 bases fit TRBD1. The CDR3 runs to 15 residues. Germline V gene sequence: CDR1 SGHTA, CDR2 FQGNSA. J was trimmed by 5 bases and V by 1 base; bases with no gene match: 5. CDR3 DNA: TGTGCCAGCAGCTTAGGTGGGACAGGGTTTACTGAAGCTTTCTTT. Protein product: CASSLGGTGFTEAFF.

The chain uses TRBV4-1 and TRBJ2-7; D is possibly TRBD1 (6 bases). The germline gives CDR1 MGHRA, CDR2 YSYEKL. V shed 4 bases and J shed 1 base, with 14 bases lying between them. There are 15 residues in the CDR3. The DNA for the CDR3 is TGCGCCAGCAGCCCCAGGACAGAAGGTTCCTACGAGCAGTACTTC. Its protein is CASSPRTEGSYEQYF.

The gene calls are TRBV1 and TRBJ1-4. TRBV1 is a listed pseudogene. CDR3 length: 14 residues. In DNA, the CDR3 is TGCACCAGCAGCCCGAGGTCTACTAATGAAAAACTGTTTTTT. Translated, it gives CTSSPRSTNEKLFF.